This T cell receptor beta chain comes out of a study of regulatory T cells in long-lasting Graves disease. Study information: The study counted Graves' disease as persistent given over 5 years of antithyroid drugs and positive TSH receptor antibodies.

As to time point: persistent/refractory GD, antithyroid drugs over 5 years with positive TRAb. The authors made the TCR library using RNA they extracted from PBMCs. It was American Thyroid Association guidelines that determined Graves' disease diagnosis. This clonotype came up many times. The CDR3 spans 13 residues. CDR1 and CDR2 from the germline V gene are MNHNS and SASEGT. Unmatched junction bases numbered 8, after V lost 6 bases and J lost 6 bases. According to the study, TCR beta libraries were built with iRepertoire HTBI primers and CDR3-region Arm-PCR. TCRdb re-called the multiplex PCR reads through MiXCR, storing one row per CDR3 protein. The sample contains some 370,000 distinct CDR3 sequences, approximately 25% of which appear only once.

Sequenced here: peripheral blood mononuclear cells (PBMCs), sampled when the disease was refractory, from a patient treated with antithyroid drugs. This TCR was sampled from a woman between 40 and 55 years old with Graves disease. The chain links TRBV6-1 to TRBJ2-7; 7 bases are a match to TRBD1. CDR3 protein: CASSKTGIGEQYF. The CDR3 region has the DNA TGTGCCAGCAGCAAGACAGGGATTGGCGAGCAGTACTTC.